This TCR beta chain is drawn from a study of PD-L1 blockade in urothelial cancer. General observations from the study: Tumor-associated TCR clones expanded more in blood at 3 weeks in patients with durable benefit.

In regard to this clone: The antigen is unknown.

The time point denotes: peripheral blood 6 weeks after treatment start. The cohort comprised individuals with locally advanced or metastatic urothelial carcinoma. Measured with immunoSEQ multiplex PCR; TCRdb has only the in-frame clones, and not every one. The profile covers about 130,000 clones, with about 83% appearing a single time and 2.4% taken by the ten largest. This specimen consisted of PBMCs, obtained around atezolizumab (anti-PD-L1) treatment. This sequence originates from a middle-aged man with urothelial cancer.

The CDR3 region is CASSQTGGRGNTIYF. Written as DNA, the CDR3 is TGTGCCAGCAGCCAGACAGGGGGCCGGGGAAACACCATATATTTT. The chain carries TRBV2 and TRBJ1-3; 10 positions match TRBD1. Germline trimming cut 6 bases from V and 4 bases from J; bases unmatched to any gene: 6. Germline lookup yields CDR1 SNHLY and CDR2 FYNNEI. The CDR3 runs to 15 residues.